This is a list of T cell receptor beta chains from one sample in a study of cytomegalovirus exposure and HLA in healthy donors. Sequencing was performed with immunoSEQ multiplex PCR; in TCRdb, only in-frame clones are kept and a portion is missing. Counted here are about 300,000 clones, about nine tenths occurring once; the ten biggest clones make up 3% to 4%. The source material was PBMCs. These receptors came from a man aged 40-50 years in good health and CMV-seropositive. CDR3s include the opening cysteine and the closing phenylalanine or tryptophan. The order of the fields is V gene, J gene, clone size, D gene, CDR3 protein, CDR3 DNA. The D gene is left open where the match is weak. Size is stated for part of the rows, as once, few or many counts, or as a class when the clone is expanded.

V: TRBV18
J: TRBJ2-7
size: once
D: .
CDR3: CASSPQGKGYEQYF
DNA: TGTGCCAGCTCACCTCAGGGTAAGGGCTACGAGCAGTACTTC

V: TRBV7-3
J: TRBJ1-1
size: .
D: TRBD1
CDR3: CASRLTWGQGSNTEAFF
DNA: TGTGCCAGCAGACTCACCTGGGGACAGGGGTCGAACACTGAAGCTTTCTTT

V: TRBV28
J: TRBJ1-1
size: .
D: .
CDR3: CASSLLAKNTEAFF
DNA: TGTGCCAGCAGTTTACTTGCGAAGAACACTGAAGCTTTCTTT

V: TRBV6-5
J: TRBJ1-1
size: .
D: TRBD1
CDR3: CASSRDRGLSEAFF
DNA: TGTGCCAGCAGCCGGGACAGGGGGCTCTCTGAAGCTTTCTTT

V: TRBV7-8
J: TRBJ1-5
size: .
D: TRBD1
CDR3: CASSHVRDRGGNQPQHF
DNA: TGTGCCAGCAGCCATGTCCGGGACAGGGGAGGTAATCAGCCCCAGCATTTT

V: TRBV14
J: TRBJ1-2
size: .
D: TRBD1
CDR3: CATRDRMTNYGYTF
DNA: TGTGCCACCCGGGACAGGATGACTAACTATGGCTACACCTTC

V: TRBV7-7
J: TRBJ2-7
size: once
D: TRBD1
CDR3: CASRPRDRGVHEQYF
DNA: TGTGCTAGCAGGCCACGGGACAGGGGGGTTCACGAGCAGTACTTC

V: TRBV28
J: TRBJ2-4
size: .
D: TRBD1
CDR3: CASSGQGSLAKNIQYF
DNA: TGTGCCAGCAGTGGACAGGGCTCTCTAGCCAAAAACATTCAGTACTTC

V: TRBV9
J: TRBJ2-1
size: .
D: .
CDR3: CASSPRGAGYNEQFF
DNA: TGTGCCAGCAGCCCTCGGGGGGCCGGATACAATGAGCAGTTCTTC

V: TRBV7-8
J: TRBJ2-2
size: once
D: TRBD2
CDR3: CASSLRVVAGNTGELFF
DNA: TGTGCCAGCAGCTTAAGGGTGGTAGCGGGGAACACCGGGGAGCTGTTTTTT

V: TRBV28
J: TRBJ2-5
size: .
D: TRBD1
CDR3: CASSLRDRGQETQYF
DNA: TGTGCCAGCAGTTTGCGGGACAGGGGGCAAGAGACCCAGTACTTC

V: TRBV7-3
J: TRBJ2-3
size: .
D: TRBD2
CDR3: CASSLNPGRASGHTQYF
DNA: TGTGCCAGCAGCTTAAATCCCGGGAGGGCCAGTGGCCATACGCAGTATTTT

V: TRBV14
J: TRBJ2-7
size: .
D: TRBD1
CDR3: CASSPQGQGGTYEQYF
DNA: TGTGCCAGCAGCCCACAGGGACAGGGAGGCACCTACGAGCAGTACTTC

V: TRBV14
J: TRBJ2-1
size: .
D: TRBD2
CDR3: CASYPSTSGRDNEQFF
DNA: TGTGCCAGCTACCCCAGTACTAGCGGGAGGGACAATGAGCAGTTCTTC

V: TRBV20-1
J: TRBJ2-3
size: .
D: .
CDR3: CSVKNTDTQYF
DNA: TGCAGTGTTAAAAACACAGATACGCAGTATTTT

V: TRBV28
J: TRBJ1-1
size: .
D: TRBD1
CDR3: CASNTPGQGLTEAFF
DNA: TGTGCCAGCAACACCCCGGGACAGGGGTTGACTGAAGCTTTCTTT

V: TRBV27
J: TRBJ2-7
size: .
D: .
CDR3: CASSSGYQQYF
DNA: TGTGCCAGCAGTTCGGGGTACCAGCAGTACTTC

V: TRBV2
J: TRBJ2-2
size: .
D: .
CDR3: CAAGGTPNTGELFF
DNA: TGTGCCGCAGGGGGGACACCGAACACCGGGGAGCTGTTTTTT

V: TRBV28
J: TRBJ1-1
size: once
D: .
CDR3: CASSLRSKAFF
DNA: TGTGCCAGCAGTCTCCGGTCGAAAGCTTTCTTT

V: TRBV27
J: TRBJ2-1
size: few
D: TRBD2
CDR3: CASSSRTSSRAYNEQFF
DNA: TGTGCCAGCAGTTCCAGGACTAGTTCCCGTGCCTACAATGAGCAGTTCTTC

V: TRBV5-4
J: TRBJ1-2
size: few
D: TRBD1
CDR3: CASSLTPWDRDGYTF
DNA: TGTGCCAGCAGCCTGACGCCATGGGACAGGGACGGCTACACCTTC

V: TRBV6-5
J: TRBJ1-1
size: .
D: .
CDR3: CASASRGSEAFF
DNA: TGTGCCAGCGCGAGCCGAGGGTCTGAAGCTTTCTTT

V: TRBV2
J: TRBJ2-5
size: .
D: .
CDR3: CASTAGAGPGETQYF
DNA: TGTGCCAGCACCGCGGGGGCAGGGCCCGGGGAGACCCAGTACTTC

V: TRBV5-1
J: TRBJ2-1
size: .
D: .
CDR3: CASSSYRPGPAGNNEQFF
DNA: TGCGCCAGCAGCTCGTACCGACCGGGCCCAGCGGGCAACAATGAGCAGTTCTTC

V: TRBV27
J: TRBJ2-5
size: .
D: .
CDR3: CASSFAAGEQYF
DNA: TGTGCCAGCAGTTTTGCGGCAGGGGAGCAGTACTTC

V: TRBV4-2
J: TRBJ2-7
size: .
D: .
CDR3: CASSQGGISYEQYF
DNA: TGTGCCAGCAGCCAAGGGGGCATCTCCTACGAGCAGTACTTC

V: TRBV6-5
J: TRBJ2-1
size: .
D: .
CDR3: CASGADYNEQFF
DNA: TGTGCCAGCGGGGCAGACTACAATGAGCAGTTCTTC

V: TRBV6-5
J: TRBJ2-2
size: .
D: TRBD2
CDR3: CASSSDREDTGELFF
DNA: TGTGCCAGCAGTTCTGACCGGGAGGACACCGGGGAGCTGTTTTTT

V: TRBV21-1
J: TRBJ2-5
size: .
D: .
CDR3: CASSTNRGPGETQYF
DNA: TGTGCCAGCAGCACAAACAGGGGGCCTGGGGAGACCCAGTACTTC

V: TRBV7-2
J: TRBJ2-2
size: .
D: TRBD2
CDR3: CASSLASGRGTGELFF
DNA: TGTGCCAGCAGCTTAGCCTCCGGGAGGGGGACCGGGGAGCTGTTTTTT

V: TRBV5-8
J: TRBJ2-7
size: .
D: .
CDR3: CASSLAQFSYEQYF
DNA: TGTGCCAGCAGCTTGGCTCAGTTCTCCTACGAGCAGTACTTC

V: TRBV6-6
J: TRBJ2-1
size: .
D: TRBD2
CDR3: CASSPRLAGNYNEQFF
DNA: TGTGCCAGCAGTCCGCGACTAGCGGGAAACTACAATGAGCAGTTCTTC